Listed below are T cell receptor beta chains from one sample, sequenced in a study of T cell responses to AZD1222 COVID-19 vaccine. Only in-frame clones appear in the TCRdb table, and some are missing; sequencing was by immunoSEQ multiplex PCR. The sample holds 150,000 to 200,000 clones, approximately 88% seen once. The sequenced sample was peripheral blood, obtained 28 days after the second AZD1222 dose. Every receptor here comes from an adult who received the AZD1222 COVID-19 vaccine. Both conserved end residues are trimmed from each CDR3. A D gene is named only where the DNA matches it firmly.

d_gene	j_gene	v_gene	CDR3aa
TRBD2	TRBJ2-1	TRBV19	ASTLLGGGHNEQF
TRBD1	TRBJ2-1	TRBV27	ASSRQTGGRSYNEQF
TRBD1	TRBJ1-4	TRBV6-5	ASRTGTGGEKLF
NA	TRBJ2-1	TRBV6-4	ASSDSERSEQF
NA	TRBJ2-1	TRBV29-1	SAGRWERTYNEQF
NA	TRBJ1-1	TRBV27	ASSSIKWGHTNTEAF
NA	TRBJ1-1	TRBV27	ASSLSAGTEAF
TRBD2	TRBJ2-3	TRBV27	ASRGTSGADTQY
NA	TRBJ2-3	TRBV21-1	ASTSKGGWTDTQY
NA	TRBJ2-7	TRBV11-2	ASSLEPLAYEQY
NA	TRBJ2-5	TRBV5-1	ASSQLSTVGETQY
NA	TRBJ1-1	TRBV19	ASRFDRSYTEAF
NA	TRBJ1-2	TRBV19	ASLGRGYT
NA	TRBJ1-2	TRBV6-1	ASSEAGGTGAYGYT
NA	TRBJ1-5	TRBV7-6	ASFGARGQPQH
NA	TRBJ1-5	TRBV12-3/TRBV12-4	ASSSAVQPQH
TRBD1	TRBJ1-1	TRBV6-5	ASRPDRPGTEAF
NA	TRBJ1-1	TRBV19	ASSIATGLNTEAF
NA	TRBJ1-6	TRBV6-5	ASSYLTPTGNSPLH
NA	TRBJ2-5	TRBV19	ASSLTGIETQY
NA	TRBJ1-5	TRBV9	ASSAWGGNQPQH
NA	TRBJ2-1	TRBV12-5	ASLNWGDEQF
NA	TRBJ1-2	TRBV19	ASSMGRRGGGYT
NA	TRBJ1-3	TRBV2	ASRGDSGNTIY
TRBD1	TRBJ2-5	TRBV24-1	ATAPSGGVETQY
NA	TRBJ2-7	TRBV18	ASSLASLDDPYEQY
NA	TRBJ1-4	TRBV3-1/TRBV3-2	ASSGGELYEKLF
TRBD1	TRBJ2-7	TRBV12-3/TRBV12-4	ASSWGREGG
NA	TRBJ2-3	TRBV12-5	ASGLVGLVDTQY
NA	TRBJ1-1	TRBV7-2	ASSLVGGKAF
NA	TRBJ1-1	TRBV5-5	ASSPRTGKAF
NA	TRBJ1-1	TRBV19	ASSIDGGVAF
NA	TRBJ1-2	TRBV19	ASSTLGRNGYT
TRBD1	TRBJ1-2	TRBV9	ASSGPTGQLSYGYT
NA	TRBJ1-5	TRBV24-1	ATPKSGTKGDSNQPQH